The entry below gives a single T cell receptor (beta chain) sequence along with its context. The target antigen is unknown. This sample is drawn from a study of human thymus T cells. The data were produced by immunoSEQ multiplex PCR, yet TCRdb's version contains in-frame clones alone and is incomplete. This sample carries 100,000 to 150,000 clones, around 95% of them seen once, and the ten largest clones take around 0.025%. Resections obtained during corrective heart surgery supplied the thymus tissue. Study-wide results and caveats: As related research reported, thymic repertoires overlapped highly among unrelated individuals.

The V gene lost 0 bases and the J gene lost 5 bases, with 10 bases spanning the gap. CDR3 length: 13 residues. Germline assignment: CDR1 SQVTM and CDR2 ANQGSEA. The receptor comes from a boy younger than two with a congenital heart defect but otherwise immunologically healthy. J is TRBJ1-1 and V is TRBV29-1; possible D gene TRBD1, 5 bases. The sample comprised thymus tissue. The CDR3 nucleotides read TGCAGCGTTGAAGACAGGGCGAGGACTGAAGCTTTCTTT. It translates to CSVEDRARTEAFF.